A selection of T cell receptor beta chains follows, all from one sample in a study of technical replicates of blood from a handful of donors. Measured with immunoSEQ multiplex PCR; TCRdb has only the in-frame clones, and not every one. The table has around 70,000 clones, 85% to 95% seen once. Sequencing used T cells isolated from PBMCs. Receptor source: a human donor in good health. The conserved cysteine and the conserved F or W are not part of the CDR3 here. D genes are given only for firm matches. Some rows have no size entry. The others give once, few or many, or a class for an expanded clone.

NA TRBV5-1 NA ASSRGTVYTDTQY
TRBD2 TRBV11-2 NA ASSALDSGIGGGEQF
TRBD2 TRBV4-1 NA ASSQDWGRAADTQY
NA TRBV6-1 NA ASSEYRVLPVGYT
NA TRBV11-3 NA ASSSFTRGNTEAF
NA TRBV15 NA ATSRDHIKGLDEKLF
NA TRBV14 NA ASSQVQGIGELF
TRBD1 TRBV29-1 NA SIRGQGVWDTQY
NA TRBV7-3 NA ASSSWQGYGYT
NA TRBV5-1 NA ASSLYRDTFEQY
TRBD2 TRBV7-9 NA ASSLKREGEQY
NA TRBV25-1 NA ASSGSVNTEAF
NA TRBV5-1 NA ASSSSPSRTGELF
TRBD2 TRBV7-9 NA ASRGLASHNEQF
TRBD1 TRBV27 NA ASRDRVGEQY
NA TRBV30 NA AWGDTSYEQY
TRBD2 TRBV27 NA ASSSMTSGYEQY
TRBD2 TRBV11-2 NA ASSLELREIPYNEQF
TRBD1 TRBV5-6 NA ASRNSRSRGLMNTEAF
NA TRBV4-1 NA ASSHSTGNQPQH
TRBD1 TRBV5-1 NA ASSLDRGGETQY
NA TRBV6-6 NA ASSYSTGEKLF
NA TRBV27 NA AIATGISYEQY
NA TRBV20-1 once SASYTNEQF
NA TRBV7-9 NA ASSLGAGWLDGYT
TRBD1 TRBV7-7 NA ASSLDRGQKPWNQPQH
NA TRBV2 NA ASSSHRDTDTQY
TRBD2 TRBV19 NA ATRGLAGGDYEQY
TRBD1 TRBV5-4 NA ASSLDGQGYEKLF
NA TRBV2 NA ASMAGIAVDTQY
NA TRBV2 NA ASSVRGEDEKLF
NA TRBV21-1 NA ASCQTGRFRTEAF
NA TRBV4-1 once ASSQGVFGRNHYLNQPQH
NA TRBV18 NA ASSPSGEYYGYT
TRBD2 TRBV5-1 NA ASTWGGLVY
NA TRBV27 NA ASSPTGHYEAF
TRBD1 TRBV5-6 NA ASSLEFGTGQETQY
TRBD1 TRBV18 NA ASSPSTGGLDGYT
NA TRBV10-3 NA AISESSLAKTYEQY
NA TRBV30 NA AWSVENYGYT
NA TRBV5-4 NA ASSSSRGDADGYT
NA TRBV15 NA ATSSPGLDGYT
TRBD2 TRBV5-6 NA ASSLEPWGLAGGYGEQY
NA TRBV28 NA ASRRGGGNTEAF
TRBD1 TRBV4-1 NA ASSQLGQGIGAAF
TRBD1 TRBV9 once ASSVDNRGKNIQY
NA TRBV25-1 NA ASSDAVGNEQY
TRBD2 TRBV14 NA ASSHLTSGRANEQF
NA TRBV28 NA ASSLPGLGTEAF
TRBD1 TRBV6-1 NA ASTRGDNNQPQH
NA TRBV7-2 NA ASSVSGLEVYEQY
TRBD2 TRBV6-5 NA ASRAGLAVPYEQY
NA TRBV9 NA ASSVTEHVREWGGGEQF
TRBD2 TRBV4-3 NA ASSPLGLGLAGDEQY
TRBD2 TRBV5-1 NA ASSLEGTSGRSRTDTQY